This TCR beta chain was sequenced during a study of blood T cell repertoires in COVID-19. Sequenced by immunoSEQ multiplex PCR; TCRdb stores in-frame clones only, minus some. The sample has some 48,000 clones, around 86% seen once. V lost 4 bases, J lost 8 bases, and 11 bases stayed unmatched. Per the germline V gene, CDR1 is SEHNR and CDR2 is FQNEAQ (reference sequence). The CDR3 length is 15 residues. Sample: peripheral blood. The clonotype originates from a human donor with acute or convalescent COVID-19. The donor label of this sample is uncertain. The chain uses TRBV7-9 and TRBJ1-3, with 7 bases aligning to TRBD1. The DNA of the CDR3 is TGTGCCAGCAGCTACCTGACAGGGATCTCGGACACCATATATTTT. Translating it yields CASSYLTGISDTIYF.